This paragraph reports one TCR beta chain. Using immunoSEQ multiplex PCR, the repertoire was profiled, and TCRdb retains in-frame clones only, with some absent. Of under 45,000 clones listed, 70% to 90% are singletons. Looked up from germline, CDR1 is SGHDT and CDR2 is YYEEEE. CDR3 length: 15 residues. V was trimmed by 6 bases and J by 4 bases, leaving 19 bases between them. These data originate in a study of OX40 agonist ivuxolimab in advanced cancers. The origin of this receptor is an adult with an advanced solid tumor such as melanoma, head and neck, liver or kidney cancer. Sequenced material: CD4+ or CD8+ T cells sorted from blood, taken in a trial of the OX40 agonist ivuxolimab. The rearrangement links TRBV5-6 to TRBJ1-1, with a weak D call TRBD1 (5 bases). This chain's CDR3 is CASTFGGGGSTEAFF. CDR3 in DNA: TGTGCCAGCACCTTTGGGGGGGGTGGAAGCACTGAAGCTTTCTTT. Based on the CDR3 plus reference TRBV5-6 and TRBJ1-1, the full variable domain is DAGVTQSPTHLIKTRGQQVTLRCSPKSGHDTVSWYQQALGQGPQFIFQYYEEEERQRGNFPDRFSGHQFPNYSSELNVNALLLGDSALYLCASTFGGGGSTEAFFGQGTRLTVV.